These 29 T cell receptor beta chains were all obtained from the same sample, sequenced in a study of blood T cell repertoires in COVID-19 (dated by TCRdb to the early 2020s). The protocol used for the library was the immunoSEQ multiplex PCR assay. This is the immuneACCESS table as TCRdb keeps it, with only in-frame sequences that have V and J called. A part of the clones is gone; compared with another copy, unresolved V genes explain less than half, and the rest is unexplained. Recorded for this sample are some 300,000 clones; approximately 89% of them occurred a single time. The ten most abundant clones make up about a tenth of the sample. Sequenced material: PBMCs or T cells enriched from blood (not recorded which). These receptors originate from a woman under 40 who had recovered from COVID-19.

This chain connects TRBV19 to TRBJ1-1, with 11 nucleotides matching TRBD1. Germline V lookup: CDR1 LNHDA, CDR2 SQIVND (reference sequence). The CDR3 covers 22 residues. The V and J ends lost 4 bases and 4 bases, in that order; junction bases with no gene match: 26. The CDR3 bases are TGTGCCAGTAGTAAATACCCTCGAGGACAGGGGGCCTTATCCGGAGGGGGCACTGAAGCTTTCTTT. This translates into CASSKYPRGQGALSGGGTEAFF.

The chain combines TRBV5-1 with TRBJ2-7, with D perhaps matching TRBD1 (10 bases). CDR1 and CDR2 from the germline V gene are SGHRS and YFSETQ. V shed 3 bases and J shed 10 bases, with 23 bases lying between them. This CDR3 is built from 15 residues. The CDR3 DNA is TGCGCCAGCAGCTCGCGACAGGGGGCTAGCGGGACTCAGTACTTC. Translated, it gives CASSSRQGASGTQYF.

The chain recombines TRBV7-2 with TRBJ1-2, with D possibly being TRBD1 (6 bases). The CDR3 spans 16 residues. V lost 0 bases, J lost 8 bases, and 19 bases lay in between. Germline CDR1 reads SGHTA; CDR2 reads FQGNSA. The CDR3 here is CASSLATPYRDGGYTF. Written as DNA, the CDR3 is TGTGCCAGCAGCTTAGCTACCCCTTACAGGGACGGAGGCTACACCTTC.

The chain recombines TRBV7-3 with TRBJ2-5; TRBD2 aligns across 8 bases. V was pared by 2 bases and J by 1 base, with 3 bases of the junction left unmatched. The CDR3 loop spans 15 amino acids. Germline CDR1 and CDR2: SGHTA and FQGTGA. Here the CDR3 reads CASSLATSGQETQYF. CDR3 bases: TGTGCCAGCAGCTTAGCCACTAGCGGCCAAGAGACCCAGTACTTC.

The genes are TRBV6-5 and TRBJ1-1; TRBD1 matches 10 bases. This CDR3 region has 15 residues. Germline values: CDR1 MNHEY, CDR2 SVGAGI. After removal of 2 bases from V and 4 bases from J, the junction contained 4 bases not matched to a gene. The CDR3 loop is CASSYTGTGVTEAFF. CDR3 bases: TGTGCCAGCAGTTACACCGGGACAGGGGTCACTGAAGCTTTCTTT.

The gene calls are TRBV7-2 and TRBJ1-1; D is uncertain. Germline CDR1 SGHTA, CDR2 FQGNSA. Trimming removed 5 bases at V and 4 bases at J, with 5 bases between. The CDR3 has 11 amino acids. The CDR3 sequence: CASSPRTEAFF. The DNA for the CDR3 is TGTGCCAGCAGCCCTCGCACTGAAGCTTTCTTT.

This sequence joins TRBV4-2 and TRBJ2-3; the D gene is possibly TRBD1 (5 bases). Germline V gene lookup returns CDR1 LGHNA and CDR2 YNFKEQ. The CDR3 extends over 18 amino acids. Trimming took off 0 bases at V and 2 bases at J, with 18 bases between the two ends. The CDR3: CASSQDGALSTPTDTQYF. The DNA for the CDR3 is TGTGCCAGCAGCCAAGATGGGGCCTTGAGCACCCCCACAGATACGCAGTATTTT.

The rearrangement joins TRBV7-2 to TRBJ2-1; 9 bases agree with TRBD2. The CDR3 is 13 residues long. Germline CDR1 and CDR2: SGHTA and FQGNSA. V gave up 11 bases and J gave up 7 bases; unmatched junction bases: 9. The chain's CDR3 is CAEAGGPKNEQFF. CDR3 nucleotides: TGTGCCGAGGCGGGAGGGCCCAAAAATGAGCAGTTCTTC.

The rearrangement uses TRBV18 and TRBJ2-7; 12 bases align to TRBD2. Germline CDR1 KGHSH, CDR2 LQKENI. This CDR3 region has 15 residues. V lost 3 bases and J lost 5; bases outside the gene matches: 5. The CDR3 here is CASSPPGLAGDEQYF. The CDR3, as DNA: TGTGCCAGCTCACCTCCGGGACTAGCGGGTGACGAGCAGTACTTC.

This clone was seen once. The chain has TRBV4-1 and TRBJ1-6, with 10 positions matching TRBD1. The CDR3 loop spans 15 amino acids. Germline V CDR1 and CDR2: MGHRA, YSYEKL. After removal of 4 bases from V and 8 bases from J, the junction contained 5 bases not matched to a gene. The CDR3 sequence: CASSLQDRGDSPLHF. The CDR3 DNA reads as TGCGCCAGCAGCCTCCAGGACAGGGGGGATTCACCCCTCCACTTT.

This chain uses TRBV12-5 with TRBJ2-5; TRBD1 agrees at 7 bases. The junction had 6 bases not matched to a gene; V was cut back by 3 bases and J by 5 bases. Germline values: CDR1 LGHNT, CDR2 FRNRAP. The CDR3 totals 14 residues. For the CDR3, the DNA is TGTGCTAGTGGTTTAGGGGGCTACGGGGAGACCCAGTACTTC. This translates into CASGLGGYGETQYF. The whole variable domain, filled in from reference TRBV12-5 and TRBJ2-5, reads DARVTQTPRHKVTEMGQEVTMRCQPILGHNTVFWYRQTMMQGLELLAYFRNRAPLDDSGMPKDRFSAEMPDATLATLKIQPSEPRDSAVYFCASGLGGYGETQYFGPGTRLLVL.

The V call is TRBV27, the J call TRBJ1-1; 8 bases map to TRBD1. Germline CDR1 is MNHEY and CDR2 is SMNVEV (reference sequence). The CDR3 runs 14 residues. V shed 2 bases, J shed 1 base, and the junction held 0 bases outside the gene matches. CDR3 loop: CASSLQGANTEAFF. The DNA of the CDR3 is TGTGCCAGCAGTTTACAGGGGGCGAACACTGAAGCTTTCTTT.

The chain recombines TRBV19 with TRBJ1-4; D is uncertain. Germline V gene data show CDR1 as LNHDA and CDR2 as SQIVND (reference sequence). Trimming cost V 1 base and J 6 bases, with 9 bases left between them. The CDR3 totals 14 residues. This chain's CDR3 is CASSIGFGYEKLFF. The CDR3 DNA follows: TGTGCCAGTAGTATAGGATTTGGCTATGAAAAACTGTTTTTT.

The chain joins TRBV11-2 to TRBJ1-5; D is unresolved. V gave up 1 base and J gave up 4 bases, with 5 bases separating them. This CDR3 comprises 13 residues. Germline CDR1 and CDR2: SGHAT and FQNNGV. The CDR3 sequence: CASSLVANQPQHF. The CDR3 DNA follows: TGTGCCAGCAGCTTAGTTGCGAATCAGCCCCAGCATTTT.

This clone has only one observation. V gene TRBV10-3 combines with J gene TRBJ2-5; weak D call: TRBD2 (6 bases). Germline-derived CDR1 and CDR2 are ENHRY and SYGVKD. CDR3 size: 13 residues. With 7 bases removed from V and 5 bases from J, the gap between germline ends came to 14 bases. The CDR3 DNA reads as TGTGCCATCAAGGGCCGGGAGATTGAGACCCAGTACTTC. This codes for CAIKGREIETQYF.

The CDR3 DNA follows: TGTGCCAGCAGCTCGGGACTAGCGGGAGGGGCCGGCACAGATACGCAGTATTTT. Translation: CASSSGLAGGAGTDTQYF. The chain combines TRBV5-8 with TRBJ2-3, with 16 bases fitting TRBD2. Unmatched junction bases numbered 5, after V lost 3 bases and J lost 1 base. This CDR3 contains 18 residues. CDR1 and CDR2 from the germline V gene are SGHTS and YDEGEE.

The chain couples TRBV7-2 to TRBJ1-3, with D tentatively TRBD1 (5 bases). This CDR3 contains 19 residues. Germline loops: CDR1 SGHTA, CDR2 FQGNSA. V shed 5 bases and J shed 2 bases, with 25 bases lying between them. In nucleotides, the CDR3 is TGTGCCAGCAGCGCCTCCCAGGCAGGGTTTAATGTTGCTGGAAACACCATATATTTT. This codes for CASSASQAGFNVAGNTIYF.

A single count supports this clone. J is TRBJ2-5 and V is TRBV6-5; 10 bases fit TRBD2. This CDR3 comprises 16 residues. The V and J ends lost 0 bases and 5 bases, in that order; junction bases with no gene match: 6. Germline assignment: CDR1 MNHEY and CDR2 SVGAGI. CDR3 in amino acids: CASSYSASGRGETQYF. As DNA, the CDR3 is TGTGCCAGCAGTTACTCGGCCAGCGGGAGGGGGGAGACCCAGTACTTC.

CDR3 bases: TGCGCCAGCAGTGTAGACAGGGGGCGCCGGCGGGAGCTCAACGAGCAGTACTTC. Its protein is CASSVDRGRRRELNEQYF. V usage is TRBV10-1 and J usage is TRBJ2-7; TRBD1 matches 10 bases. V lost 4 bases, J lost 5 bases, and 17 bases stayed unmatched. Germline values: CDR1 WNHNN, CDR2 SYGVQD (reference sequence). The CDR3 runs 18 residues.

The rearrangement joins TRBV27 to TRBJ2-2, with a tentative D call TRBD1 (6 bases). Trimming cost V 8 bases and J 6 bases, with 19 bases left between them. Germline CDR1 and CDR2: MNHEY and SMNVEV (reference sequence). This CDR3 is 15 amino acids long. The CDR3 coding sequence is TGTGCCAGCCGCCAGGGGTGGGAGAGGGCCGGGGAGCTGTTTTTT. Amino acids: CASRQGWERAGELFF.

The CDR3 DNA reads TGCAGCGTTGCCAAACCGAGCTCCTACAATGAGCAGTTCTTC. Translation gives CSVAKPSSYNEQFF. This rearrangement joins TRBV29-1 to TRBJ2-1; D gene uncertain. Germline V gene lookup returns CDR1 SQVTM and CDR2 ANQGSEA. Trimming shortened V by 4 bases and J by 0 bases, and 10 bases separated the two germline ends. The CDR3 totals 14 residues.

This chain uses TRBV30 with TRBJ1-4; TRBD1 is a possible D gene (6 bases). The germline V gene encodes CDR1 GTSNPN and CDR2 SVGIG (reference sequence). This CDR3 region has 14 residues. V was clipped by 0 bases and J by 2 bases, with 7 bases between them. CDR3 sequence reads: CAWSVGGTNEKLFF. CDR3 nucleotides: TGTGCCTGGAGTGTAGGGGGTACTAATGAAAAACTGTTTTTT. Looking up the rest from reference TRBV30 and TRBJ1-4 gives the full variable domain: SQTIHQWPATLVQPVGSPLSLECTVEGTSNPNLYWYRQAAGRGLQLLFYSVGIGQISSEVPQNLSASRPQDRQFILSSKKLLLSDSGFYLCAWSVGGTNEKLFFGSGTQLSVL.

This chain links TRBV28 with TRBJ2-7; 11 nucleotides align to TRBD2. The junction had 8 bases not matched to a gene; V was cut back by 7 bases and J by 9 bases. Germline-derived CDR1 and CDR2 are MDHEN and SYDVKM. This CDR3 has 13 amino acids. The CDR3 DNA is TGTGCCAGCACCGATAGCGGGAGGGCCTGGCAGTACTTC. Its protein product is CASTDSGRAWQYF.

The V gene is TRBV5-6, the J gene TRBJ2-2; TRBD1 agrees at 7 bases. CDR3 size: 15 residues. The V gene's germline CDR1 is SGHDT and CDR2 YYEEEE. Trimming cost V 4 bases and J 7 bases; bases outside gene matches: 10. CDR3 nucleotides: TGTGCCAGCAGCAGGGACAGATCCTACGGCGGGGAGCTGTTTTTT. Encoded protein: CASSRDRSYGGELFF.

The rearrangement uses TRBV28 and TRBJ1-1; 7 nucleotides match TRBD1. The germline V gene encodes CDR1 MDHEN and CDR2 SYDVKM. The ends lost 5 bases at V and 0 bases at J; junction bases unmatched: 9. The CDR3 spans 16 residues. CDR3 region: CASSPTGEFMNTEAFF. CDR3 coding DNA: TGTGCCAGCAGTCCCACAGGGGAGTTCATGAACACTGAAGCTTTCTTT.

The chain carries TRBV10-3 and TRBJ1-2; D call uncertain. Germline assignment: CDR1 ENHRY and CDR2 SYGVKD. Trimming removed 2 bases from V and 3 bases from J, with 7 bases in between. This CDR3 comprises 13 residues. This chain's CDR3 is CAISEEGHYGYTF. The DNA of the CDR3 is TGTGCCATCAGTGAGGAGGGCCACTATGGCTACACCTTC.

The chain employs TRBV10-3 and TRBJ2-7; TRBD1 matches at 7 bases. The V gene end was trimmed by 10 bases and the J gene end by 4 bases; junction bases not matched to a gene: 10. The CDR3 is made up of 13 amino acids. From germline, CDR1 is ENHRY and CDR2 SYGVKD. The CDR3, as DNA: TGTGCCACCACCGGGACAGACCAATACGAGCAGTACTTC. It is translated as CATTGTDQYEQYF.

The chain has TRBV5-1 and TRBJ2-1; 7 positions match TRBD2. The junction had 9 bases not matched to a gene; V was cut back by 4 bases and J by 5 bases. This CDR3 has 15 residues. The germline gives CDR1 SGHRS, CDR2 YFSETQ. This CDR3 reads CASSPLAGANNEQFF. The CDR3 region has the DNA TGCGCCAGCAGCCCACTGGCGGGAGCCAACAATGAGCAGTTCTTC.

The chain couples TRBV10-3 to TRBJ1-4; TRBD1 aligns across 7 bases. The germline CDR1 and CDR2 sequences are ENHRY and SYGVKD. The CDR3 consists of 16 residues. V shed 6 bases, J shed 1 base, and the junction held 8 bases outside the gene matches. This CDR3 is CAIRNIRDRTNEKLFF. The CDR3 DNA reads TGTGCCATCAGAAATATAAGGGACAGAACTAATGAAAAACTGTTTTTT.